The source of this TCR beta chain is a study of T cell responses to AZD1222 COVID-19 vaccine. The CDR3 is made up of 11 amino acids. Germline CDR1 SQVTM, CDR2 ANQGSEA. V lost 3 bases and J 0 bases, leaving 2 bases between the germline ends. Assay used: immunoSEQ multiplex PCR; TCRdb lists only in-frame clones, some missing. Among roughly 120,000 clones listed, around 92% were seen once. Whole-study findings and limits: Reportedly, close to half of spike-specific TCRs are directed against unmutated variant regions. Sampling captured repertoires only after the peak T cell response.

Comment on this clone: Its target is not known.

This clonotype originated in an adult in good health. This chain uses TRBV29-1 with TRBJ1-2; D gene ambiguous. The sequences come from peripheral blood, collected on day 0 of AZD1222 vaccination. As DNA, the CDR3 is TGCAGCGTTGATTCTAACTATGGCTACACCTTC. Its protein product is CSVDSNYGYTF.